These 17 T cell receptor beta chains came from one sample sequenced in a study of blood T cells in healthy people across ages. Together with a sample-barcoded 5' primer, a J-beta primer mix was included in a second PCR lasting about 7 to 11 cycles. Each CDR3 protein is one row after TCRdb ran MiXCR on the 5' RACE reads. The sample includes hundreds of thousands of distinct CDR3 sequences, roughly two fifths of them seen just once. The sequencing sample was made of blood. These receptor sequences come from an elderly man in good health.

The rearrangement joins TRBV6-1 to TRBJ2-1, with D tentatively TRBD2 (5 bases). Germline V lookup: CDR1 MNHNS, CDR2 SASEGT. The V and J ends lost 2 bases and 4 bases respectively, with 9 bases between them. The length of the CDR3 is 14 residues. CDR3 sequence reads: CASSESGSYNEQFF. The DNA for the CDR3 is TGTGCCAGCAGTGAATCGGGAAGTTACAATGAGCAGTTCTTC.

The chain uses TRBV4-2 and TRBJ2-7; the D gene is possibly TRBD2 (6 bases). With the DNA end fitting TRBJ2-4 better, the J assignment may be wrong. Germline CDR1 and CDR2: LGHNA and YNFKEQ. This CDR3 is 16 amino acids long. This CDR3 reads CASSQAGLSPKNIQYF. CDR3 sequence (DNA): TGTGCCAGCAGCCAAGCAGGACTAAGCCCAAAAAACATTCAGTACTTC.

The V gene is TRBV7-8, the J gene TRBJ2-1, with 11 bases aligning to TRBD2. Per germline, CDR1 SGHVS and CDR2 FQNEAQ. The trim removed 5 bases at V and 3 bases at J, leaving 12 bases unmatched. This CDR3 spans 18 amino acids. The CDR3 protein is CASSPRAQGLAGYNEQFF. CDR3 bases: TGTGCCAGCAGCCCCCGTGCTCAAGGACTAGCGGGCTACAATGAGCAGTTCTTC.

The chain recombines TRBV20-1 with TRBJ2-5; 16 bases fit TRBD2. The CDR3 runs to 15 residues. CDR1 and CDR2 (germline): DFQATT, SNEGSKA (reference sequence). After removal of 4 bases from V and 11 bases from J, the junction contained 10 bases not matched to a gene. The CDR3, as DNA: TGCAGTGCTACCGGGACTAGCGGGAGGGGTACGAAGCAGTACTTC. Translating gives CSATGTSGRGTKQYF.

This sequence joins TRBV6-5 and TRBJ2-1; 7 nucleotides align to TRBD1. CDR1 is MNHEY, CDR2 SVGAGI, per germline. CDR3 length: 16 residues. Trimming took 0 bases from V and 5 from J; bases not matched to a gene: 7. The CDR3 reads CASSYSGRGRHNEQFF. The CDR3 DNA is TGTGCCAGCAGTTACTCGGGCAGGGGGAGACACAATGAGCAGTTCTTC.

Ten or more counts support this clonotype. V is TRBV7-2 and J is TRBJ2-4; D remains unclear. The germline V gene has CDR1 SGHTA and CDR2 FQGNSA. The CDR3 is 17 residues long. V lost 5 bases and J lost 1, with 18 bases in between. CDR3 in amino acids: CASSPRTQSPAKNIQYF. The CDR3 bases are TGTGCCAGCAGCCCCCGGACCCAATCCCCGGCCAAAAACATTCAGTACTTC.

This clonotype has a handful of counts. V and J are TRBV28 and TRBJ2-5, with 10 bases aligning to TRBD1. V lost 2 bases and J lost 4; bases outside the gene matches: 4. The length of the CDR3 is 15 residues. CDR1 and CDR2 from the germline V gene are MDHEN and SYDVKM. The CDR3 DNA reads TGTGCCAGCAGTTTAAGGACAGGGGGATTAGAGACCCAGTACTTC. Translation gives CASSLRTGGLETQYF.

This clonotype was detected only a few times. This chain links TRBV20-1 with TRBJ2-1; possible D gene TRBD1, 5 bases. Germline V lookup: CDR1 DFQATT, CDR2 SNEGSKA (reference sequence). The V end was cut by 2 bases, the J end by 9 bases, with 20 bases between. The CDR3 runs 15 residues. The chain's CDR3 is CSARILGQGSGEQFF. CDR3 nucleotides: TGCAGTGCTAGAATCCTTGGGCAGGGTTCGGGTGAGCAGTTCTTC.

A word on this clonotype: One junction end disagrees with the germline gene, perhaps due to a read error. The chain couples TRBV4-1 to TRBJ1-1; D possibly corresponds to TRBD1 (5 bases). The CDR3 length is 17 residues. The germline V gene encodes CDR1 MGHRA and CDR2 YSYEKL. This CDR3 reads CASNQNGVGASNTEAFF. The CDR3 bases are TGCGCCAGCAACCAAAACGGGGTAGGGGCGTCGAACACTGAAGCTTTCTTT.

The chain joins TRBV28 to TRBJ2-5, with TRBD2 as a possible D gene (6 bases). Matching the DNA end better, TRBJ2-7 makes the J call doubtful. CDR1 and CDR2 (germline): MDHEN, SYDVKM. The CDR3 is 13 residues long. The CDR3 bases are TGTGCCAGCAGTGTACTAGCTAAGGGCGAGCAGTACTTC. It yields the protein CASSVLAKGEQYF.

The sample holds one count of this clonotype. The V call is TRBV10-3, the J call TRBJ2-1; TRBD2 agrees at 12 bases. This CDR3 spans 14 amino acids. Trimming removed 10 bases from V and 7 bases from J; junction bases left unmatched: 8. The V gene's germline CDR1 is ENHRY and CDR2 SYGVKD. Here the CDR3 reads CATETSGSFNEQFF. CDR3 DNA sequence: TGTGCCACCGAGACTAGCGGGAGTTTTAATGAGCAGTTCTTC.

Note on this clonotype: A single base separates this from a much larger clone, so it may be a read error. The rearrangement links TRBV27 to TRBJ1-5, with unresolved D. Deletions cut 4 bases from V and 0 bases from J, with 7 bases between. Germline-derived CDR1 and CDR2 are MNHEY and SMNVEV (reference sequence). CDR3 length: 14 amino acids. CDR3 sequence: CASSSTSSNQPQHF. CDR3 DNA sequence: TGTGCCAGCAGTTCCACTAGTAGCAATCAGCCCCAGCATTTT.

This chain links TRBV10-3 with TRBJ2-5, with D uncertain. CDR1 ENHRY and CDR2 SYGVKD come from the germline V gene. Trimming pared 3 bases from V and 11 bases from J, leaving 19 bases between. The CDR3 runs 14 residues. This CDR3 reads CAISDAPPGDEQYF. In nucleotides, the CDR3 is TGTGCCATCAGTGATGCCCCCCCTGGGGATGAGCAGTACTTC.

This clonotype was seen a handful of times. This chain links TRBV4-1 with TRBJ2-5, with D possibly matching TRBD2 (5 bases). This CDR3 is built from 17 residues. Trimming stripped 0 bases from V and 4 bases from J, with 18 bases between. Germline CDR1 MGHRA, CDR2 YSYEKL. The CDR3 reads CASSQEAPVLGGETQYF. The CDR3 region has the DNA TGCGCCAGCAGCCAAGAGGCCCCGGTTCTAGGAGGAGAGACCCAGTACTTC.

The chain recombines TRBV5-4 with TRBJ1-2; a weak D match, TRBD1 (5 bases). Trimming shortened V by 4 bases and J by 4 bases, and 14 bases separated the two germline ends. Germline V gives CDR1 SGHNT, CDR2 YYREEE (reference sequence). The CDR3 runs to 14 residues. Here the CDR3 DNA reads TGTGCCAGCAGCCGGGGGGAAGGGGTCTATGGCTACACCTTC. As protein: CASSRGEGVYGYTF.

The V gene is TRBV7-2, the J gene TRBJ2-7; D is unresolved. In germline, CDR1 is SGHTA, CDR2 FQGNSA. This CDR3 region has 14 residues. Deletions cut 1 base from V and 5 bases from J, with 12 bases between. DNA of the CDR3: TGTGCCAGCAGCTTAGGACAAACCCACCACGAGCAGTACTTC. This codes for CASSLGQTHHEQYF.

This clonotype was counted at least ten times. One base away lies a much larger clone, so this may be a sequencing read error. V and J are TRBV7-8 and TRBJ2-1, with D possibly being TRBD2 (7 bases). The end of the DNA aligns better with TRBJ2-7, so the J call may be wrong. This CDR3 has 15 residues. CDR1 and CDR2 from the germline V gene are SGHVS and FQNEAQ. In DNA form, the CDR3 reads TGTGCCAGCAAAATGGGGGGGGGCTCCTACAATGAGCAGTACTTC. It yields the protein CASKMGGGSYNEQYF.